This T cell receptor beta chain derives from a study of T cells in localized non-small cell lung cancer. The J segment lost 4 bases and the V segment lost 4 bases, leaving 9 bases of the junction unmatched. The CDR3 length is 16 residues. CDR1 and CDR2 (germline): ENHRY, SYGVKD. Findings and caveats of the study: Detection in adjacent lung was observed for a median 57 of the top 100 tumor clones. One tumor region alone was sequenced, and heterogeneity therefore remains possible. There was higher T cell clonality in uninvolved adjacent lung than in tumor, and it was highest there. Greater blood T cell density accompanied longer overall survival.

For this clone: The antigen remains undetermined.

The assay was immunoSEQ multiplex PCR, and TCRdb's table has in-frame clones only and misses some. The table records about 25,000 clones, about 92% of them present only once. The specimen was peripheral blood, collected before any cancer treatment. The receptor comes from a man aged 40 to 69 with stage III squamous cell lung carcinoma. The chain joins TRBV10-3 to TRBJ2-3; 9 bases fit TRBD2. CDR3 sequence: CAISGGKRGEADTQYF. As DNA, the CDR3 is TGTGCCATCAGTGGTGGGAAGCGGGGGGAGGCAGATACGCAGTATTTT.